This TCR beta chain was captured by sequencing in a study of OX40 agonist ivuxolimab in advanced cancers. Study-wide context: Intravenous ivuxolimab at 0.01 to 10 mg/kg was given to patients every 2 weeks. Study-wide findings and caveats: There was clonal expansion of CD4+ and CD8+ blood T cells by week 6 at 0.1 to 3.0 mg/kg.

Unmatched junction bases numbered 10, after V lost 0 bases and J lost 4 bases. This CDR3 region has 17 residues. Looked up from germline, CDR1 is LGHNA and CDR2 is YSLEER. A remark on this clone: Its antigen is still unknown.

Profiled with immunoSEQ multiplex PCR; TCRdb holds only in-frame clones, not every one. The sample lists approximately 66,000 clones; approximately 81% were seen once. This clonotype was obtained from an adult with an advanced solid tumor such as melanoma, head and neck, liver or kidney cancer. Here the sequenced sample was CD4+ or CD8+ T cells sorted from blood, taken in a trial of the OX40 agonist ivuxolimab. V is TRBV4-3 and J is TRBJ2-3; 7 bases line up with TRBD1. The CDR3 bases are TGCGCCAGCAGCCAAGATAGTATGAGGGGGCGCGCAGATACGCAGTATTTT. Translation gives CASSQDSMRGRADTQYF.